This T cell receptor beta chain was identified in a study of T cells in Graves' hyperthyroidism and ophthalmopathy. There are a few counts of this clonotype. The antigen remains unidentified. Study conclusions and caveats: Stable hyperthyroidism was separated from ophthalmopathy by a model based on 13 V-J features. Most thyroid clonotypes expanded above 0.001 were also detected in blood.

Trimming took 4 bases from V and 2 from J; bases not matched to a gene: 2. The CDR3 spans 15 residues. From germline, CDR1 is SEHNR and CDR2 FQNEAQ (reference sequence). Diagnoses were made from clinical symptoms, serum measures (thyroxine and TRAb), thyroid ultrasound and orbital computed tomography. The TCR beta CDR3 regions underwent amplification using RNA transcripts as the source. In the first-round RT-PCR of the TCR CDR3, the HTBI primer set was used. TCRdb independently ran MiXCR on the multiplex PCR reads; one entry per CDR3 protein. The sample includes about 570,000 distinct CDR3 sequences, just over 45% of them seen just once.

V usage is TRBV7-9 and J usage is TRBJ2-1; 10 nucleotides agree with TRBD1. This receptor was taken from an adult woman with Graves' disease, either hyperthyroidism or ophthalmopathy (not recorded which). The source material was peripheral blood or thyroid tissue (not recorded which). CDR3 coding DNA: TGTGCCAGCAGCTCCGGACAGGGGGCCTACAATGAGCAGTTCTTC. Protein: CASSSGQGAYNEQFF. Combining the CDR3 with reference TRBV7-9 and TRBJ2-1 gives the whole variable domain DTGVSQNPRHKITKRGQNVTFRCDPISEHNRLYWYRQTLGQGPEFLTYFQNEAQLEKSRLLSDRFSAERPKGSFSTLEIQRTEQGDSAMYLCASSSGQGAYNEQFFGPGTRLTVL.